This T cell receptor (beta chain) comes out of a study of blood T cells in healthy people across ages. General study findings and limits: More naive CD4+ cells and higher diversity were found in long-lived than in aged donors. Higher naive T cell percentage went strongly together with higher TCR beta diversity.

A sample-barcoded 5' primer and a J-beta primer mix were used in a second PCR of about 6 to 11 cycles. TCRdb re-called the 5' RACE reads with MiXCR, one entry per CDR3 protein. The repertoire holds approximately 800,000 distinct CDR3 sequences, with 55% to 70% as singletons. Points on this clonotype: Its antigen is unknown.

Trimming removed 5 bases from V and 7 bases from J, with 15 bases in between. The CDR3 is 13 amino acids. CDR1 is MNHEY, CDR2 SVGEGT, per germline. This clonotype was obtained from a man aged 30-40 years in good health. Sequenced material: blood. The chain links TRBV6-2 or TRBV6-3 to TRBJ2-7; unclear D gene. CDR3 coding DNA: TGTGCCAGCAGTCTTACAGTTAACGGGGAGCAGTACTTC. Its protein is CASSLTVNGEQYF.